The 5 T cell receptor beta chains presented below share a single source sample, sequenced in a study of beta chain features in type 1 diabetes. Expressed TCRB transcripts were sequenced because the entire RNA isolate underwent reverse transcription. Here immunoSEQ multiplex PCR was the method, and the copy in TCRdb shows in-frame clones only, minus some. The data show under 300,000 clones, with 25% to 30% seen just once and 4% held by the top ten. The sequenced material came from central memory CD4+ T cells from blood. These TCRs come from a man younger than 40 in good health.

The CDR3 loop is CSVVSGGTYEQYF. The CDR3, as DNA: TGCAGCGTTGTGTCCGGGGGGACCTACGAGCAGTACTTC. The chain has TRBV29-1 and TRBJ2-5; 7 positions match TRBD2. The J call may be mistaken, given a closer DNA end match to TRBJ2-7. Germline V lookup: CDR1 SQVTM, CDR2 ANQGSEA. The CDR3 covers 13 residues.

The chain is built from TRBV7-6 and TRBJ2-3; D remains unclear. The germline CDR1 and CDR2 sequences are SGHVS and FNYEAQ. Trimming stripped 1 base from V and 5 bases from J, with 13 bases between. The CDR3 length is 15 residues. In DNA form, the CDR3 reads TGTGCCAGCAGCTTAGATGGGTCGCTCCGAGATACGCAGTATTTT. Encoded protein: CASSLDGSLRDTQYF.

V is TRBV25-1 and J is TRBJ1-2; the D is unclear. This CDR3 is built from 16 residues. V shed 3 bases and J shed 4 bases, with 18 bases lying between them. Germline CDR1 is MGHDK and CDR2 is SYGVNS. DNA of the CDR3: TGTGCCAGCAGTGACCCCGGAAGCCCCGGAGGCTATGGCTACACCTTC. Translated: CASSDPGSPGGYGYTF.

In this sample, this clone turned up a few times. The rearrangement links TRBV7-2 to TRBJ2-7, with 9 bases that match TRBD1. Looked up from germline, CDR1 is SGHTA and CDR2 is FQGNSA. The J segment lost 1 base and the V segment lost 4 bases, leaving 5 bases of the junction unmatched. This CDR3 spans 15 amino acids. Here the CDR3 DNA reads TGTGCCAGCAGCTCCCGGACAGGGGCATCCTACGAGCAGTACTTC. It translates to CASSSRTGASYEQYF.

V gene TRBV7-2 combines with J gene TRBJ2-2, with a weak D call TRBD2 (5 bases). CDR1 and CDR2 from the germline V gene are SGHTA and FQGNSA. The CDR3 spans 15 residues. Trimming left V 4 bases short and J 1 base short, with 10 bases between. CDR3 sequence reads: CASSSQSGNTGELFF. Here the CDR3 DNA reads TGTGCCAGCAGCTCCCAAAGCGGGAACACCGGGGAGCTGTTTTTT.